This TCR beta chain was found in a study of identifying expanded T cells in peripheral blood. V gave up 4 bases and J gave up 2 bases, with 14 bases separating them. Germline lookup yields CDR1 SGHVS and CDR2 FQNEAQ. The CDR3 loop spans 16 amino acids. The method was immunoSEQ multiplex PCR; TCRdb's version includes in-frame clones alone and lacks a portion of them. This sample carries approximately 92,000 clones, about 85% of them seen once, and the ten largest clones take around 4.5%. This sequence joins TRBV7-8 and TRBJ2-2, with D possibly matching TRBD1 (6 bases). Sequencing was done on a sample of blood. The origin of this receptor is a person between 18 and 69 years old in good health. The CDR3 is CASSSRDIFNTGELFF. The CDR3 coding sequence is TGTGCCAGCAGCTCACGGGACATTTTTAACACCGGGGAGCTGTTTTTT.